Listed below are T cell receptor beta chains from one sample, sequenced in a study of human T cells and chemical hapten exposure. TCRdb re-called the RACE reads with MiXCR, one entry per CDR3 protein. The sample holds under 450,000 distinct CDR3 sequences; under 6.5% are singletons and the top ten take around 6%. Here the sequenced sample was whole blood, taken in connection with sensitization to the hapten diphenylcyclopropenone (DPC). The source is a woman younger than 35 with alopecia areata. Some clones in this sample may be carry-over from other donors' samples. Both conserved end residues are part of each CDR3.

J: TRBJ1-2; V: TRBV6-5; length: 13; CDR3: CASRPTPNYGYTF
J: TRBJ2-7; V: TRBV7-2; length: 12; CDR3: CASSSSGYEQYF
J: TRBJ2-2; V: TRBV7-9; length: 15; CDR3: CASSSAVGATGELFF
J: TRBJ1-1; V: TRBV24-1; length: 11; CDR3: CATMMNTEAFF
J: TRBJ2-4; V: TRBV5-8; length: 14; CDR3: CASSTEHRGDIQYF
J: TRBJ1-4; V: TRBV6-6; length: 15; CDR3: CASRRLQGTGEKLFF
J: TRBJ1-5; V: TRBV12-3/TRBV12-4; length: 12; CDR3: CAISGSNQPQHF
J: TRBJ2-6; V: TRBV9; length: 18; CDR3: CASSGLLGRTYGANVLTF
J: TRBJ1-1; V: TRBV5-1; length: 13; CDR3: CASSTGQGTEAFF
J: TRBJ1-1; V: TRBV7-9; length: 12; CDR3: CACSPRGTEAFF
J: TRBJ2-6; V: TRBV27; length: 16; CDR3: CASSFIGGSGANVLTF
J: TRBJ1-2; V: TRBV12-3/TRBV12-4; length: 17; CDR3: CASSHPLAGASGYGYTF
J: TRBJ2-6; V: TRBV6-2/TRBV6-3; length: 15; CDR3: CASTLSSSGANVLTF
J: TRBJ2-5; V: TRBV5-1; length: 15; CDR3: CASSGQGAVGETQYF
J: TRBJ1-6; V: TRBV6-5; length: 16; CDR3: CASSEDRVSYNSPLHF
J: TRBJ2-3; V: TRBV6-2/TRBV6-3; length: 15; CDR3: CASSYSGAQHNTQYF
J: TRBJ2-1; V: TRBV20-1; length: 15; CDR3: CSASRPGLGTLEQFF
J: TRBJ1-1; V: TRBV7-9; length: 12; CDR3: CASSFTGPEAFF
J: TRBJ1-2; V: TRBV20-1; length: 12; CDR3: CSAGPGQGGYTF
J: TRBJ1-1; V: TRBV6-2/TRBV6-3; length: 13; CDR3: CASTEGQLTEAFF
J: TRBJ1-5; V: TRBV20-1; length: 17; CDR3: CSARGIGEKYSNQPQHF
J: TRBJ2-1; V: TRBV6-4; length: 15; CDR3: CASSPAVEGDNEQFF
J: TRBJ2-2; V: TRBV12-3/TRBV12-4; length: 15; CDR3: CASSWDSLNTGELFF
J: TRBJ2-3; V: TRBV29-1; length: 14; CDR3: CSVAGRPEGDTQYF
J: TRBJ2-2; V: TRBV7-2; length: 15; CDR3: CASSLGTGEPGELFF
J: TRBJ2-1; V: TRBV11-2; length: 15; CDR3: CASSHLAGGPSEQFF
J: TRBJ2-7; V: TRBV15; length: 16; CDR3: CATSRVAGAAGYEQYF
J: TRBJ2-3; V: TRBV28; length: 15; CDR3: CASSRGDASTDTQYF
J: TRBJ1-3; V: TRBV4-3; length: 15; CDR3: CASSQAQEFGNTIYF
J: TRBJ1-4; V: TRBV4-3; length: 19; CDR3: CASSQDRGIIPTTNEKLFF
J: TRBJ2-1; V: TRBV18; length: 15; CDR3: CASSPGTVSYNEQFF
J: TRBJ2-7; V: TRBV20-1; length: 13; CDR3: CSASGHLSYEQYF
J: TRBJ2-2; V: TRBV7-9; length: 14; CDR3: CASSFPMSGGELFF
J: TRBJ1-2; V: TRBV12-3/TRBV12-4; length: 14; CDR3: CASSLGGSSYGYTF
J: TRBJ1-6; V: TRBV6-6; length: 15; CDR3: CASSYSVAQGIPLHF
J: TRBJ2-1; V: TRBV20-1; length: 15; CDR3: CSARRGGSSYNEQFF
J: TRBJ2-3; V: TRBV6-1; length: 12; CDR3: CASSEAGDTQYF
J: TRBJ2-3; V: TRBV20-1; length: 16; CDR3: CSAPDQGTGSLDTQYF
J: TRBJ1-6; V: TRBV6-5; length: 16; CDR3: CASSYWVQGDNSPLHF
J: TRBJ2-7; V: TRBV27; length: 18; CDR3: CASSLTWLVAKSSYEQYF
J: TRBJ1-2; V: TRBV29-1; length: 11; CDR3: CSVEPGGGYTF
J: TRBJ2-7; V: TRBV20-1; length: 15; CDR3: CSAQEGRVPPYEQYF
J: TRBJ1-1; V: TRBV5-1; length: 13; CDR3: CASSSTGQDQAFF
J: TRBJ1-2; V: TRBV27; length: 9; CDR3: CAILYGYTF